Listed here are 9 T cell receptor beta chains from one sample, sequenced in a study of blood T cell repertoires in COVID-19. Produced via immunoSEQ multiplex PCR; TCRdb's table is partial and in-frame only. Of 120,000 or so clones detected, roughly 87% appear once; the ten largest clones hold approximately 4.8%. Material for sequencing was peripheral blood. All receptors derive from a human donor in a cohort sampled during active COVID-19.

The chain employs TRBV7-2 and TRBJ2-1; D ambiguous. Trimming pared 3 bases from V and 5 bases from J, leaving 8 bases between. The CDR3 runs to 13 residues. Germline V gene sequence: CDR1 SGHTA, CDR2 FQGNSA. CDR3 loop: CASSLGSHNEQFF. The CDR3 DNA sequence: TGTGCCAGCAGCTTGGGTAGCCACAATGAGCAGTTCTTC.

This clone has a single count. The rearrangement joins TRBV2 to TRBJ2-7, with 7 positions matching TRBD1. The CDR3 is made up of 14 amino acids. Germline V gene data show CDR1 as SNHLY and CDR2 as FYNNEI. The trim removed 7 bases at V and 5 bases at J, leaving 11 bases unmatched. CDR3 sequence: CASTPRRGGHEQYF. The CDR3 nucleotides read TGTGCCAGCACCCCTCGGCGAGGGGGCCACGAGCAGTACTTC.

In nucleotides, the CDR3 is TGTGCCAGCAGCTCCCGACTAGCCGGCACAGATACGCAGTATTTT. Translated: CASSSRLAGTDTQYF. The chain combines TRBV7-2 with TRBJ2-3; 7 bases are shared with TRBD2. The CDR3 is 15 amino acids. Germline lookup yields CDR1 SGHTA and CDR2 FQGNSA. After removal of 4 bases from V and 1 base from J, the junction contained 5 bases not matched to a gene.

This clone appeared a few times. This sequence joins TRBV11-3 and TRBJ2-7, with 10 positions matching TRBD2. The CDR3 loop spans 13 amino acids. Germline loops: CDR1 SGHNT, CDR2 YENEEA. The J segment lost 6 bases and the V segment lost 5 bases, leaving 4 bases of the junction unmatched. The CDR3 sequence: CASSPWTSGEQYF. CDR3 sequence (DNA): TGTGCCAGCAGCCCCTGGACTAGCGGCGAGCAGTACTTC.

The chain employs TRBV5-5 and TRBJ2-1; unclear D gene. The CDR3 covers 12 residues. Germline loops: CDR1 SGHKS, CDR2 YYEKEE (reference sequence). The germline V and J ends were trimmed by 0 bases and 10 bases, with 8 bases remaining between them. CDR3 amino acids: CASSLGMGEQFF. DNA of the CDR3: TGTGCCAGCAGCTTGGGTATGGGCGAGCAGTTCTTC.

The chain couples TRBV30 to TRBJ2-3; 7 bases are a match to TRBD2. CDR3 length equals 13 residues. The germline V gene has CDR1 GTSNPN and CDR2 SVGIG (reference sequence). J lost 0 bases, V lost 5 bases, and 2 bases had no gene match. The CDR3 DNA is TGTGCCTGGGCGGGGGTCAGCACAGATACGCAGTATTTT. Translated: CAWAGVSTDTQYF. The full variable domain, in which reference TRBV30 and TRBJ2-3 provide the parts outside the CDR3, is SQTIHQWPATLVQPVGSPLSLECTVEGTSNPNLYWYRQAAGRGLQLLFYSVGIGQISSEVPQNLSASRPQDRQFILSSKKLLLSDSGFYLCAWAGVSTDTQYFGPGTRLTVL.

The count of this clone is one. The gene calls are TRBV7-8 and TRBJ2-1; D perhaps matches TRBD1 (6 bases). V lost 5 bases to trimming and J lost 2 bases, with 13 bases between them. The CDR3 contains 15 residues. Germline V gene data show CDR1 as SGHVS and CDR2 as FQNEAQ. The CDR3 loop reads CASSRGQSAYNEQFF. CDR3 DNA: TGTGCCAGCAGCAGAGGACAGAGCGCCTACAATGAGCAGTTCTTC.

This sequence joins TRBV7-9 and TRBJ2-1, with TRBD1 as a possible D gene (5 bases). The CDR3 consists of 15 residues. V lost 2 bases and J lost 6, with 14 bases in between. Germline V lookup: CDR1 SEHNR, CDR2 FQNEAQ (reference sequence). In DNA form, the CDR3 reads TGTGCCAGCAGCTTAAGGGGAACAACAGGCAATGAGCAGTTCTTC. Translating gives CASSLRGTTGNEQFF.

The CDR3 protein is CASSWRREAGNTIYF. The CDR3 nucleotides are TGTGCCAGTAGCTGGCGGAGGGAAGCTGGAAACACCATATATTTT. V and J are TRBV19 and TRBJ1-3; D gene uncertain. The germline V gene has CDR1 LNHDA and CDR2 SQIVND (reference sequence). This CDR3 spans 15 amino acids. V was trimmed by 6 bases and J by 2 bases, leaving 14 bases between them.